Listed below are T cell receptor beta chains from one sample, sequenced in a study of blood T cell repertoires in COVID-19. Clones were sequenced by immunoSEQ multiplex PCR, and TCRdb holds only the in-frame ones, with some missing. The sample comprises some 65,000 clones, 65% to 90% of which are singletons, and 2.5% to 3% rests with the top ten. Sequenced material: peripheral blood. The receptors were sampled from a man older than 75 with acute or convalescent COVID-19. CDR3s include the opening cysteine and the closing phenylalanine or tryptophan. Each record gives: CDR3 protein, CDR3 DNA, CDR3 length, D gene, clone size, J gene, V gene. A D gene is named only where the DNA matches it firmly. Part of the rows lack a size; the others show once, few, many or a class for expanded clones.

cdr3_aa: CASSRETSYNEQFF
cdr3_nt: TGTGCCAGCAGCCGAGAGACTTCCTACAATGAGCAGTTCTTC
cdr3_length: 14
d_call: NA
clone_size: NA
j_call: TRBJ2-1
v_call: TRBV4-2

cdr3_aa: CASKPRGRGNQPQHF
cdr3_nt: TGTGCCAGCAAACCCCGAGGCAGGGGGAACCAGCCCCAGCATTTT
cdr3_length: 15
d_call: TRBD1
clone_size: few
j_call: TRBJ1-5
v_call: TRBV2

cdr3_aa: CASSPWGRGDTQYF
cdr3_nt: TGTGCCAGCTCACCGTGGGGGCGCGGGGATACGCAGTATTTT
cdr3_length: 14
d_call: NA
clone_size: NA
j_call: TRBJ2-3
v_call: TRBV18

cdr3_aa: CASSQDYREGSVEEQFF
cdr3_nt: TGCGCCAGCAGCCAAGATTATAGGGAGGGGTCCGTTGAGGAGCAGTTCTTC
cdr3_length: 17
d_call: TRBD2
clone_size: once
j_call: TRBJ2-1
v_call: TRBV4-3

cdr3_aa: CASSSDRNYGYTF
cdr3_nt: TGCGCCAGCAGCTCCGACAGAAACTATGGCTACACCTTC
cdr3_length: 13
d_call: NA
clone_size: NA
j_call: TRBJ1-2
v_call: TRBV10-1

cdr3_aa: CASSRAGTSGTYEQYF
cdr3_nt: TGTGCCAGCAGCCGAGCCGGGACTAGCGGGACGTACGAGCAGTACTTC
cdr3_length: 16
d_call: TRBD2
clone_size: NA
j_call: TRBJ2-7
v_call: TRBV5-4

cdr3_aa: CASSGNRGTRTEAFF
cdr3_nt: TGCGCCAGCAGTGGTAACAGGGGTACGCGGACTGAAGCTTTCTTT
cdr3_length: 15
d_call: TRBD1
clone_size: NA
j_call: TRBJ1-1
v_call: TRBV10-2

cdr3_aa: CASSRDRHPQPQHF
cdr3_nt: TGTGCCAGCAGCAGAGACAGGCACCCTCAGCCCCAGCATTTT
cdr3_length: 14
d_call: NA
clone_size: NA
j_call: TRBJ1-5
v_call: TRBV9

cdr3_aa: CASSSPQPRDEQFF
cdr3_nt: TGTGCCAGCAGCTCCCCCCAGCCGAGGGATGAGCAGTTCTTC
cdr3_length: 14
d_call: NA
clone_size: NA
j_call: TRBJ2-1
v_call: TRBV7-2

cdr3_aa: CASSLNLGPNTEAFF
cdr3_nt: TGTGCCAGCAGCTTAAACCTGGGGCCGAACACTGAAGCTTTCTTT
cdr3_length: 15
d_call: NA
clone_size: NA
j_call: TRBJ1-1
v_call: TRBV7-9

cdr3_aa: CAWSVLRVNEQFF
cdr3_nt: TGTGCCTGGAGTGTACTCCGAGTTAATGAGCAGTTCTTC
cdr3_length: 13
d_call: NA
clone_size: NA
j_call: TRBJ2-1
v_call: TRBV30

cdr3_aa: CASSYPDFQGHEQYF
cdr3_nt: TGTGCCAGCAGTTACCCGGACTTTCAAGGCCACGAGCAGTACTTC
cdr3_length: 15
d_call: NA
clone_size: NA
j_call: TRBJ2-7
v_call: TRBV6-2/TRBV6-3

cdr3_aa: CASSGDRLKTGELFF
cdr3_nt: TGTGCCAGCAGCGGGGACAGGTTGAAAACCGGGGAGCTGTTTTTT
cdr3_length: 15
d_call: TRBD1
clone_size: NA
j_call: TRBJ2-2
v_call: TRBV27

cdr3_aa: CASSLGWDRVSGNTIYF
cdr3_nt: TGTGCCAGCAGCTTAGGCTGGGACAGGGTCTCTGGAAACACCATATATTTT
cdr3_length: 17
d_call: TRBD1
clone_size: NA
j_call: TRBJ1-3
v_call: TRBV11-3

cdr3_aa: CASSQAPGGYEQYF
cdr3_nt: TGCGCCAGCAGCCAGGCCCCGGGGGGTTACGAGCAGTACTTC
cdr3_length: 14
d_call: TRBD2
clone_size: once
j_call: TRBJ2-7
v_call: TRBV4-3

cdr3_aa: CASSPRVWNTGELFF
cdr3_nt: TGTGCCAGCAGCCCCCGCGTATGGAACACCGGGGAGCTGTTTTTT
cdr3_length: 15
d_call: NA
clone_size: once
j_call: TRBJ2-2
v_call: TRBV7-2

cdr3_aa: CASTKGQRNTEAFF
cdr3_nt: TGTGCCAGCACTAAAGGACAGAGAAACACTGAAGCTTTCTTT
cdr3_length: 14
d_call: NA
clone_size: NA
j_call: TRBJ1-1
v_call: TRBV2

cdr3_aa: CASSFQGGAQPQHF
cdr3_nt: TGTGCCAGCAGCTTCCAAGGAGGGGCTCAGCCCCAGCATTTT
cdr3_length: 14
d_call: NA
clone_size: NA
j_call: TRBJ1-5
v_call: TRBV7-2

cdr3_aa: CASRLNGDRGFETQYF
cdr3_nt: TGTGCCAGCAGACTTAATGGGGACAGGGGGTTCGAGACCCAGTACTTC
cdr3_length: 16
d_call: TRBD1
clone_size: NA
j_call: TRBJ2-5
v_call: TRBV3-1/TRBV3-2

cdr3_aa: CATSPTQVPYEQYF
cdr3_nt: TGTGCCACCAGTCCCACCCAGGTTCCCTACGAGCAGTACTTC
cdr3_length: 14
d_call: NA
clone_size: few
j_call: TRBJ2-7
v_call: TRBV24-1

cdr3_aa: CASSVGRDIGPGELFF
cdr3_nt: TGTGCCAGCAGCGTGGGCAGGGACATTGGGCCCGGGGAGCTGTTTTTT
cdr3_length: 16
d_call: NA
clone_size: NA
j_call: TRBJ2-2
v_call: TRBV9

cdr3_aa: CAWSVQGNQPQHF
cdr3_nt: TGTGCCTGGAGTGTACAGGGGAATCAGCCCCAGCATTTT
cdr3_length: 13
d_call: TRBD1
clone_size: few
j_call: TRBJ1-5
v_call: TRBV30

cdr3_aa: CASSTEGGGRGEQYF
cdr3_nt: TGCGCCAGCAGCACGGAAGGAGGGGGCAGGGGCGAGCAGTACTTC
cdr3_length: 15
d_call: NA
clone_size: NA
j_call: TRBJ2-7
v_call: TRBV5-1

cdr3_aa: CASSYSTVNQPQHF
cdr3_nt: TGTGCCAGCAGTTACTCGACAGTCAATCAGCCCCAGCATTTT
cdr3_length: 14
d_call: NA
clone_size: NA
j_call: TRBJ1-5
v_call: TRBV6-6